Listed below are T cell receptor beta chains from one sample, sequenced in a study of breast tumors, draining lymph nodes, adjacent tissues. TCRdb ran MiXCR on the multiplex PCR reads and lists one entry per CDR3 protein. The repertoire holds a few hundred thousand distinct CDR3 sequences, with 34% as singletons. The sequenced sample was axillary lymph node tissue. These receptors were taken from a female donor with breast cancer. Some clones in this sample may be carry-over from other donors' samples. Each CDR3 is given with its conserved first and last residue. Each record gives: J gene, clone size, V gene, D gene, CDR3 protein, CDR3 DNA. A D gene is named only where the DNA matches it firmly. Size tells how often a clone was seen (once, few, many) or the class of an expanded clone, and some rows leave it out.

J: TRBJ2-1; size: -; V: TRBV29-1; D: TRBD2; CDR3: CSVRGVLAGGTGNEQFF; DNA: TGCAGCGTGCGGGGGGTTCTAGCTGGGGGAACAGGTAATGAGCAGTTCTTC
J: TRBJ2-1; size: many; V: TRBV6-5; D: -; CDR3: CASRTLYHGDNTEQFF; DNA: TGTGCCAGCAGGACCCTATATCATGGGGATAACACTGAGCAGTTCTTC
J: TRBJ2-2; size: many; V: TRBV7-9; D: -; CDR3: CASSLAKGNTGELFF; DNA: TGTGCCAGCAGCTTAGCAAAGGGGAATACCGGGGAGCTGTTTTTT
J: TRBJ2-7; size: many; V: TRBV2; D: -; CDR3: CASSEYGTTYEQYF; DNA: TGTGCCAGCAGTGAATATGGGACAACCTACGAGCAGTACTTC
J: TRBJ1-1; size: -; V: TRBV7-3; D: TRBD1; CDR3: CASSSWTGRALNTQAFF; DNA: TGTGCCAGCAGCTCCTGGACAGGGAGAGCACTGAACACTCAAGCTTTCTTT
J: TRBJ1-2; size: -; V: TRBV7-6; D: TRBD1; CDR3: CASSLTGTEGYGYTF; DNA: TGTGCCAGCAGCTTAACAGGGACAGAGGGATATGGCTACACCTTC
J: TRBJ2-6; size: -; V: TRBV5-1; D: -; CDR3: CASSLQGPNVLTF; DNA: TGCGCCAGCAGCTTGCAGGGACCCAACGTCCTGACTTTC
J: TRBJ2-5; size: -; V: TRBV6-5; D: TRBD2; CDR3: CASRETTSGGYETQYF; DNA: TGTGCCAGCAGGGAAACGACTAGCGGGGGATACGAGACCCAGTACTTC
J: TRBJ2-6; size: many; V: TRBV19; D: TRBD1; CDR3: CASSIYRGRSGANVLTF; DNA: TGTGCCAGTAGTATCTACAGGGGGCGGTCTGGGGCCAACGTCCTGACTTTC
J: TRBJ1-2; size: -; V: TRBV10-3; D: TRBD1; CDR3: CATGQGLSGYTF; DNA: TGTGCCACTGGACAGGGGCTGTCTGGCTACACCTTC
J: TRBJ2-5; size: many; V: TRBV11-2; D: TRBD1; CDR3: CASSPWDRLQETQYF; DNA: TGTGCCAGCAGCCCTTGGGACAGATTGCAAGAGACCCAGTACTTC
J: TRBJ1-2; size: -; V: TRBV25-1; D: -; CDR3: CASSARGSQKDYGYTF; DNA: TGTGCCAGCAGTGCTAGGGGGTCACAGAAAGACTATGGCTACACCTTC
J: TRBJ1-1; size: few; V: TRBV2; D: -; CDR3: CASSEGRVSTEAFF; DNA: TGTGCCAGCAGTGAAGGCAGGGTGTCCACTGAAGCTTTCTTT
J: TRBJ2-1; size: -; V: TRBV12-3/TRBV12-4; D: TRBD2; CDR3: CVSSFNLAVSYNEQFF; DNA: TGTGTCAGCAGTTTCAATCTAGCGGTCTCCTACAATGAGCAGTTCTTC
J: TRBJ2-3; size: -; V: TRBV11-3; D: TRBD2; CDR3: CASSSGLAGEDTQYF; DNA: TGTGCCAGCAGCTCAGGACTAGCGGGAGAGGATACGCAGTATTTT
J: TRBJ2-3; size: many; V: TRBV7-6; D: TRBD2; CDR3: CASSPPGLAGTTDTQYF; DNA: TGTGCCAGCAGCCCCCCGGGACTAGCGGGTACCACAGATACGCAGTATTTT
J: TRBJ1-1; size: few; V: TRBV7-2; D: TRBD1; CDR3: CASSLAYRGGEAFF; DNA: TGTGCCAGCAGCTTAGCTTACAGGGGGGGTGAAGCTTTCTTT
J: TRBJ1-1; size: -; V: TRBV20-1; D: -; CDR3: CSAPAGTVVNTEAFF; DNA: TGCAGTGCTCCAGCAGGCACGGTTGTGAACACTGAAGCTTTCTTT
J: TRBJ2-1; size: many; V: TRBV19; D: TRBD1; CDR3: CASSIDATGIRFF; DNA: TGTGCCAGTAGTATAGACGCGACAGGGATTCGGTTCTTC
J: TRBJ2-6; size: -; V: TRBV20-1; D: TRBD1; CDR3: CSARTGVLTF; DNA: TGCAGTGCTAGGACAGGGGTCCTGACTTTC
J: TRBJ2-5; size: -; V: TRBV2; D: TRBD2; CDR3: CASSPLAGDHPETQYF; DNA: TGTGCCAGCAGTCCACTGGCGGGGGATCACCCAGAGACCCAGTACTTC
J: TRBJ2-3; size: many; V: TRBV19; D: TRBD2; CDR3: CASKDAAGGSTDTQYF; DNA: TGTGCCAGTAAGGACGCAGCGGGAGGTTCCACAGATACGCAGTATTTT
J: TRBJ2-2; size: -; V: TRBV6-5; D: TRBD1; CDR3: CASSYTWDRGLSGELFF; DNA: TGTGCCAGCAGTTACACGTGGGACAGGGGACTCTCCGGGGAGCTGTTTTTT
J: TRBJ2-7; size: many; V: TRBV5-1; D: -; CDR3: CASRTSFGYEQYF; DNA: TGCGCCAGCAGGACATCATTTGGCTACGAGCAGTACTTC
J: TRBJ1-3; size: -; V: TRBV11-2; D: -; CDR3: CASSLQAGGGNTIYF; DNA: TGTGCCAGCAGCTTACAAGCGGGGGGAGGAAACACCATATATTTT
J: TRBJ2-7; size: many; V: TRBV9; D: TRBD1; CDR3: CASSAGTEAYEQYF; DNA: TGTGCCAGCAGCGCCGGGACAGAGGCCTACGAGCAGTACTTC
J: TRBJ1-2; size: many; V: TRBV6-5; D: -; CDR3: CASSGGYGYTF; DNA: TGTGCCAGCAGCGGGGGTTATGGCTACACCTTC
J: TRBJ2-2; size: -; V: TRBV28; D: -; CDR3: CASSLGGLGGELFF; DNA: TGTGCCAGCAGTCTGGGGGGCCTTGGCGGGGAGCTGTTTTTT
J: TRBJ2-7; size: many; V: TRBV10-3; D: -; CDR3: CAISESRQASSYEQYF; DNA: TGTGCCATCAGTGAGTCGCGACAGGCAAGCTCCTACGAGCAGTACTTC
J: TRBJ2-7; size: few; V: TRBV20-1; D: -; CDR3: CSAREMPGQGRLAGNYEQYF; DNA: TGCAGTGCTAGGGAAATGCCGGGACAGGGGCGACTAGCGGGAAATTACGAGCAGTACTTC
J: TRBJ1-5; size: many; V: TRBV6-6; D: TRBD1; CDR3: CASRNRGQNSNQPQHF; DNA: TGTGCCAGCAGAAACAGGGGTCAAAATAGCAATCAGCCCCAGCATTTT
J: TRBJ1-2; size: few; V: TRBV28; D: -; CDR3: CATTPTHRTGGYTF; DNA: TGTGCCACCACCCCGACACATAGAACGGGAGGCTACACCTTC
J: TRBJ1-6; size: many; V: TRBV6-4; D: -; CDR3: CASSDSPGGNSPLHF; DNA: TGTGCCAGCAGTGACTCCCCAGGTGGTAATTCACCCCTCCACTTT
J: TRBJ2-2; size: -; V: TRBV11-2; D: -; CDR3: CASSLDGRYNEQFF; DNA: TGTGCCAGCAGCTTAGACGGACGGTACAATGAGCAGTTTTTT
J: TRBJ2-1; size: many; V: TRBV11-2; D: TRBD1; CDR3: CASSPMDRGPNEQFF; DNA: TGTGCCAGCAGCCCCATGGACAGGGGACCCAATGAGCAGTTCTTC
J: TRBJ1-5; size: many; V: TRBV20-1; D: -; CDR3: CRTGISNQPQHF; DNA: TGCAGGACCGGAATTAGCAATCAGCCCCAGCATTTT
J: TRBJ2-5; size: many; V: TRBV5-1; D: -; CDR3: CASLQSAGAQETQYF; DNA: TGCGCCAGCCTACAGAGCGCGGGGGCCCAAGAGACCCAGTACTTC
J: TRBJ1-6; size: many; V: TRBV2; D: -; CDR3: CASSNSGPNSPLHF; DNA: TGTGCCAGCAGTAACTCCGGGCCAAATTCACCCCTCCACTTT
J: TRBJ2-3; size: many; V: TRBV18; D: -; CDR3: CASSLTGRGDTQYF; DNA: TGTGCCAGCTCACTAACGGGTCGGGGAGATACGCAGTATTTT
J: TRBJ1-2; size: many; V: TRBV20-1; D: TRBD1; CDR3: CSARAQGDNYGYTF; DNA: TGCAGTGCTAGAGCCCAGGGGGATAACTATGGCTACACCTTC
J: TRBJ2-7; size: many; V: TRBV6-6; D: TRBD2; CDR3: CASSYRTSGNYEQYF; DNA: TGTGCCAGCAGTTACCGGACTAGCGGGAACTACGAGCAGTACTTC
J: TRBJ2-1; size: many; V: TRBV12-3/TRBV12-4; D: -; CDR3: CASSFGGHEQFF; DNA: TGTGCCAGCAGTTTCGGGGGTCATGAGCAGTTCTTC
J: TRBJ1-5; size: many; V: TRBV9; D: -; CDR3: CASSAWTPEPQHF; DNA: TGTGCCAGCAGCGCCTGGACCCCCGAGCCCCAGCATTTT
J: TRBJ2-6; size: -; V: TRBV20-1; D: TRBD1; CDR3: CSARGPTGGSAGANVLTF; DNA: TGCAGTGCTAGAGGTCCGACAGGGGGGAGCGCTGGGGCCAACGTCCTGACTTTC
J: TRBJ2-1; size: many; V: TRBV6-1; D: TRBD2; CDR3: CASSEGTSGSRFF; DNA: TGTGCCAGCAGTGAAGGGACTAGCGGGAGCCGGTTCTTC
J: TRBJ2-7; size: -; V: TRBV29-1; D: -; CDR3: CSVDVTSGSHEQYF; DNA: TGCAGCGTTGATGTCACCTCAGGGAGTCACGAGCAGTACTTC
J: TRBJ2-1; size: -; V: TRBV20-1; D: TRBD2; CDR3: CSASTPRDYPSGSYNEQFF; DNA: TGCAGTGCTAGCACCCCCCGGGACTACCCCAGCGGGAGCTACAATGAGCAGTTCTTC
J: TRBJ1-5; size: -; V: TRBV7-9; D: TRBD1; CDR3: CASSLRGQGIDQPQHF; DNA: TGTGCCAGCAGCTTAAGGGGACAGGGTATTGATCAGCCCCAGCATTTT
J: TRBJ1-5; size: many; V: TRBV7-9; D: -; CDR3: CASSLDNQPQHF; DNA: TGTGCCAGCAGCTTAGATAATCAGCCCCAGCATTTT
J: TRBJ2-1; size: many; V: TRBV12-5; D: -; CDR3: CASGLGQTGSNNEQFF; DNA: TGTGCTAGTGGTTTGGGCCAGACAGGATCCAACAATGAGCAATTCTTC
J: TRBJ2-1; size: many; V: TRBV19; D: TRBD2; CDR3: CASSIAGGRNEQFF; DNA: TGTGCCAGTAGTATCGCGGGAGGTCGGAATGAGCAGTTCTTC
J: TRBJ2-7; size: many; V: TRBV5-1; D: -; CDR3: CASRSGPSSYEQYF; DNA: TGCGCCAGCAGGTCAGGGCCCAGCTCCTACGAGCAGTACTTC
J: TRBJ2-7; size: many; V: TRBV7-8; D: -; CDR3: CASSQKGYEQYF; DNA: TGTGCCAGCAGCCAAAAGGGGTACGAGCAGTACTTC
J: TRBJ1-5; size: -; V: TRBV24-1; D: -; CDR3: CATSDLDSQLQETQHF; DNA: TGTGCCACCAGTGATTTGGACAGTCAGCTCCAAGAGACCCAGCATTTT
J: TRBJ2-3; size: many; V: TRBV5-1; D: -; CDR3: CASSLDGYRSTDTQYF; DNA: TGCGCCAGCAGCTTGGACGGCTACCGTAGCACAGATACGCAGTATTTT
J: TRBJ2-3; size: many; V: TRBV9; D: TRBD2; CDR3: CASSVSGRVADTQYF; DNA: TGTGCCAGCAGCGTCAGCGGGAGAGTCGCAGATACGCAGTATTTT
J: TRBJ2-7; size: -; V: TRBV7-4; D: TRBD2; CDR3: CANVSGGYEQYF; DNA: TGTGCAAACGTCTCGGGGGGCTACGAGCAGTACTTC